A selection of T cell receptor beta chains follows, all from one sample in a study of shared clonotypes between healthy human individuals. Produced via immunoSEQ multiplex PCR; TCRdb's table is partial and in-frame only. Among about 1.9 million clones listed, over 85% were seen once. The source material was naive CD8+ T cells from PBMCs. The receptors derive from a man aged 18 to 35 in good health. Some clones in this sample may be carry-over from other donors' samples. Each CDR3 is given with its conserved first and last residue. Fields, in order: D gene, V gene, J gene, CDR3 protein, CDR3 DNA. D genes are given only for firm matches.

NA	TRBV7-8	TRBJ2-7	CASSLGAYEQYF	TGTGCCAGCAGCTTGGGAGCCTACGAGCAGTACTTC
NA	TRBV2	TRBJ2-1	CAILLRSPNLEQFF	TGTGCCATCCTGCTCAGGAGTCCGAACTTAGAGCAGTTCTTC
NA	TRBV7-9	TRBJ2-7	CASSRAASGEQYF	TGTGCCAGCAGCCGTGCAGCCAGCGGCGAGCAGTACTTC
NA	TRBV14	TRBJ2-2	CASSQEGDGGELFF	TGTGCCAGCAGCCAAGAGGGTGACGGCGGGGAGCTGTTTTTT
NA	TRBV5-6	TRBJ2-7	CASRGAKGSSYEQYF	TGTGCCAGCAGGGGGGCGAAGGGCTCCTCCTACGAGCAGTACTTC
TRBD1	TRBV9	TRBJ2-2	CASSATGTGRNTGELFF	TGTGCCAGCAGCGCGACCGGGACAGGGAGAAACACCGGGGAGCTGTTTTTT
NA	TRBV29-1	TRBJ2-1	CSGGTPSHNEQFF	TGCAGCGGAGGGACTCCCTCCCACAATGAGCAGTTCTTC
NA	TRBV11-2	TRBJ2-1	CASSSTGLLGNEQFF	TGTGCCAGCAGCTCGACCGGCCTCTTAGGGAATGAGCAGTTCTTC
NA	TRBV5-1	TRBJ2-3	CASTNNPAGMLDTQYF	TGCGCCAGCACCAACAACCCCGCGGGAATGTTGGATACGCAGTATTTT
TRBD2	TRBV27	TRBJ2-1	CASSSTLAGVGNEQFF	TGTGCCAGCAGTTCCACGCTAGCGGGAGTGGGCAATGAGCAGTTCTTC
NA	TRBV7-2	TRBJ2-7	CASSPSKSAYEQYF	TGTGCCAGCAGCCCGTCGAAATCCGCCTACGAGCAGTACTTC
NA	TRBV5-1	TRBJ2-7	CASSFGSYEQYF	TGCGCCAGCAGCTTCGGATCCTACGAGCAGTACTTC